This TCR beta chain was documented in a study of T cell responses to AZD1222 COVID-19 vaccine. Whole-study results and caveats: Increases in Spike-specific TCR breadth and depth were seen after two AZD1222 doses. Females made up more of the donors, who were largely white British, and clonal diversity may have come out too low.

Per germline, CDR1 LGHNA and CDR2 YNFKEQ. With 2 bases clipped from V and 2 bases from J, the junction kept 8 bases outside the gene matches. This CDR3 has 17 residues. On this clone itself: Its antigen is not known.

Sequenced by immunoSEQ multiplex PCR; TCRdb stores in-frame clones only, minus some. Of about 140,000 clones listed, about 91% were seen once; the top ten hold around 3.5%. Here the sequenced sample was peripheral blood, taken on day 0 of AZD1222 vaccination. This TCR derives from an adult in good health. The chain combines TRBV4-2 with TRBJ2-3, with 9 bases lining up with TRBD2. This CDR3 reads CASSQTPSGTITDTQYF. CDR3 sequence (DNA): TGTGCCAGCAGCCAAACGCCTAGCGGGACTATCACAGATACGCAGTATTTT.